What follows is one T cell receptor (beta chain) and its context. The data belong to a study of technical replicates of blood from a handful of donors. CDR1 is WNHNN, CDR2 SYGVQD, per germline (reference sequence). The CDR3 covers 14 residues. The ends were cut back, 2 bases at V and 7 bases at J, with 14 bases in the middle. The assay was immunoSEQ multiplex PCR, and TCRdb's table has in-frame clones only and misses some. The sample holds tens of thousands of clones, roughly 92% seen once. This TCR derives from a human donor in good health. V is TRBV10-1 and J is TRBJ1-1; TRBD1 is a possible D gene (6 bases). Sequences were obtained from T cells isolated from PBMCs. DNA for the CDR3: TGCGCCAGCAGTGAGGGGTCAGGGGCTGGTGAAGCTTTCTTT. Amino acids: CASSEGSGAGEAFF.